This entry lists 8 T cell receptor beta chains sequenced from one sample in a study of T-cell memory formation after mild COVID-19. TCRdb fed the 5' RACE reads into MiXCR, producing one record per CDR3 protein. Found here are roughly 2,200 distinct CDR3 sequences, 60% to 85% of them singletons; the top ten hold 9.2%. The sequencing sample was made of PBMCs or a T cell subset sorted from them (not recorded which). The receptors here all came from an adult who had mild COVID-19 (a few samples of this study predate the infection). Cell type and time point are not known.

CDR3 DNA: TGCAGCGTTGAAGAGTTGGGTGAGCAGTACTTC. Translation: CSVEELGEQYF. This chain connects TRBV29-1 to TRBJ2-7; D uncertain. The CDR3 contains 11 residues. V lost 0 bases to trimming and J lost 7 bases, with 7 bases between them. Germline V lookup: CDR1 SQVTM, CDR2 ANQGSEA.

In this sample, this clonotype is large. The V and J genes are TRBV12-5 and TRBJ2-1, with D perhaps given as TRBD1 or TRBD2 (5 bases each). This CDR3 comprises 12 residues. V was shortened by 3 bases and J by 9 bases, with 9 bases between the two germline ends. Germline CDR1 LGHNT, CDR2 FRNRAP. CDR3 in amino acids: CASGFPGTEQFF. The CDR3, as DNA: TGTGCTAGTGGTTTCCCCGGGACTGAGCAGTTCTTC. The full variable domain, its missing parts supplied by reference TRBV12-5 and TRBJ2-1, is DARVTQTPRHKVTEMGQEVTMRCQPILGHNTVFWYRQTMMQGLELLAYFRNRAPLDDSGMPKDRFSAEMPDATLATLKIQPSEPRDSAVYFCASGFPGTEQFFGPGTRLTVL.

V is TRBV29-1 and J is TRBJ2-5, with D hard to call. Germline V gene data show CDR1 as SQVTM and CDR2 as ANQGSEA. V was clipped by 6 bases and J by 2 bases, with 10 bases between them. The CDR3 is 12 amino acids. The CDR3 DNA reads as TGCAGCGTGGCTAAGGGACAAGAGACCCAGTACTTC. The encoded protein is CSVAKGQETQYF. Using reference TRBV29-1 and TRBJ2-5 for the parts outside the CDR3, the full variable domain is SAVISQKPSRDICQRGTSLTIQCQVDSQVTMMFWYRQQPGQSLTLIATANQGSEATYESGFVIDKFPISRPNLTFSTLTVSNMSPEDSSIYLCSVAKGQETQYFGPGTRLLVL.

This clonotype appeared a single time. This chain uses TRBV4-3 with TRBJ2-7; TRBD2 is a possible D gene (5 bases). Germline values: CDR1 LGHNA, CDR2 YSLEER. V lost 0 bases to trimming and J lost 5 bases, with 14 bases between them. There are 15 residues in the CDR3. This CDR3 is CASSQDGTRANEQYF. The CDR3 nucleotides read TGCGCCAGCAGCCAAGATGGAACGAGGGCAAACGAGCAGTACTTC.

The rearrangement uses TRBV5-1 and TRBJ1-3; D possibly corresponds to TRBD1 (5 bases). Germline CDR1 SGHRS, CDR2 YFSETQ. The CDR3 has 15 residues. V was shortened by 1 base and J by 0 bases, with 8 bases between the two germline ends. CDR3 DNA: TGCGCCAGCAGCTTGCAGGGAACCTCTGGAAACACCATATATTTT. Its translation is CASSLQGTSGNTIYF.

The rearrangement joins TRBV5-1 to TRBJ2-5; D possibly matches TRBD1 or TRBD2 (6 bases each). This CDR3 region has 15 residues. The germline V gene has CDR1 SGHRS and CDR2 YFSETQ. Trimming removed 2 bases from V and 1 base from J, with 12 bases in between. CDR3 protein: CASSLQGGFQETQYF. The CDR3 DNA is TGCGCCAGCAGCTTACAGGGAGGTTTCCAAGAGACCCAGTACTTC.

This clonotype was found once. The chain carries TRBV19 and TRBJ2-3; TRBD1 or TRBD2 may be the D gene (5 bases each). V was clipped by 6 bases and J by 11 bases, with 15 bases between them. The CDR3 has 12 residues. Germline CDR1 is LNHDA and CDR2 is SQIVND (reference sequence). CDR3 coding DNA: TGTGCCAGTAGCGGGGTTCGGGACGGGCAGTATTTT. The encoded protein is CASSGVRDGQYF.

V usage is TRBV20-1 and J usage is TRBJ2-5; 11 positions agree with TRBD2. The CDR3 runs to 15 residues. Trimming cost V 1 base and J 2 bases; bases outside gene matches: 3. In germline, CDR1 is DFQATT, CDR2 SNEGSKA (reference sequence). The CDR3 reads CSARVLAGAQETQYF. CDR3 in DNA: TGCAGTGCTAGAGTACTAGCGGGGGCTCAAGAGACCCAGTACTTC.